This T cell receptor (beta chain) was retrieved from a study of naive and memory T cell subsets. General study findings and limits: The RNA method is potentially sensitive to activation and differentiation changes.

Documented treatment: skin biopsy from PPD injection site in Mantoux-positive individual. The library had UMIs added by 3' ligation of an oligonucleotide to TCR cDNA. Biopsied sites were PPD injections in people with a positive Mantoux test. The table lists this clonotype with many counts. What it recognizes is unknown. Ligated cDNA underwent four rounds of PCR with nested alpha and beta constant region primers and SP2. TCRdb reprocessed the UMI-ligation and nested PCR reads via MiXCR and lists one record per CDR3 protein. The sample comprises 20,000 to 25,000 distinct CDR3 sequences, nearly 6% of which are singletons, and about 6% rests with the top ten. The sequences come from skin, collected from a tuberculin skin test site. The sequence came from an adult in good health.

The CDR3 DNA follows: TGTGCCAGCTCACCCCGGGCCTCAAATTCACCCCTCCACTTT. Translated, it gives CASSPRASNSPLHF. The chain links TRBV18 to TRBJ1-6; D uncertain. Germline-derived CDR1 and CDR2 are KGHSH and LQKENI. This CDR3 contains 14 residues. V gave up 3 bases and J gave up 7 bases, with 10 bases separating them. The full variable domain, with the rest looked up from reference TRBV18 and TRBJ1-6, is NAGVMQNPRHLVRRRGQEARLRCSPMKGHSHVYWYRQLPEEGLKFMVYLQKENIIDESGMPKERFSAEFPKEGPSILRIQQVVRGDSAAYFCASSPRASNSPLHFGNGTRLTVT.